These 4 T cell receptor beta chains share one sample of origin, sequenced in a study of control samples from healthy donors and cancer patients. This table comes from immunoSEQ multiplex PCR, and its TCRdb copy is limited to in-frame clones, with some not included. The table includes about 130,000 clones, 75% to 95% detected once. The material sequenced was blood. The receptor set was obtained from a man aged 18 to 29 in good health.

The chain has TRBV13 and TRBJ2-7; the D gene could be TRBD1 or TRBD2 (5 bases each). The CDR3 consists of 15 residues. Germline-derived CDR1 and CDR2 are PRHDT and FYEKMQ (reference sequence). The V gene lost 3 bases and the J gene lost 2 bases, with 14 bases spanning the gap. CDR3 nucleotides: TGTGCCAGCAGCTTCGGCAGGGAGTTTACCTACGAGCAGTACTTC. Translated, it gives CASSFGREFTYEQYF.

This chain joins TRBV2 and TRBJ1-6, with TRBD1 as a possible D gene (5 bases). V was trimmed by 3 bases and J by 8 bases, leaving 14 bases between them. The CDR3 is 15 amino acids. Per the germline V gene, CDR1 is SNHLY and CDR2 is FYNNEI. The CDR3 region has the DNA TGTGCCAGCAGTGATCAGGGACTGGTTGATTCACCCCTCCACTTT. Translation gives CASSDQGLVDSPLHF.

This clone showed up just once. This chain uses TRBV7-9 with TRBJ2-1; D gene uncertain. The CDR3 is made up of 12 amino acids. CDR1 is SEHNR and CDR2 is FQNEAQ in the germline V gene (reference sequence). The V end lost 3 bases, the J end lost 7 bases, and 7 bases lay between the germline ends. The CDR3 DNA follows: TGTGCCAGCAGCTTGGATGCAAATGAGCAGTTCTTC. Protein sequence: CASSLDANEQFF.

This clone was found once. This chain uses TRBV14 with TRBJ2-2; TRBD1 is a possible D gene (5 bases). The germline V and J ends were trimmed by 4 bases and 6 bases, with 9 bases remaining between them. The CDR3 spans 13 residues. The V gene's germline CDR1 is SGHDN and CDR2 FVKESK. The CDR3 DNA follows: TGTGCCAGCAGCCTTAGGGGCGCCGGGGAGCTGTTTTTT. This translates into CASSLRGAGELFF.